This passage covers 27 T cell receptor beta chains from one sample sequenced in a study of CD8+ T cells in alopecia areata. Following RNA extraction, reverse transcription yielded cDNA that acted as the sequencing template. Profiling relied on immunoSEQ multiplex PCR, and the TCRdb table lists in-frame clones only, not all of them. The top ten hold around 1.2% of the sample, which has about 250,000 clones, roughly two thirds seen once. This specimen consisted of CD4+ T cells sorted from blood, obtained at week 0. The origin of the receptors is a human donor with alopecia areata.

V and J are TRBV7-9 and TRBJ2-7; D is perhaps TRBD1 or TRBD2 (5 bases each). Trimming cost V 1 base and J 3 bases, with 10 bases left between them. Germline-derived CDR1 and CDR2 are SEHNR and FQNEAQ (reference sequence). The CDR3 totals 14 residues. Written as DNA, the CDR3 is TGTGCCAGCAGCTTAGGGGACGCATTCTACGAGCAGTACTTC. Translation gives CASSLGDAFYEQYF.

The V and J genes are TRBV30 and TRBJ1-1; 10 nucleotides match TRBD1. With V trimmed by 1 base and J by 3 bases, 2 bases remained unmatched. Germline CDR1 GTSNPN, CDR2 SVGIG (reference sequence). There are 14 residues in the CDR3. The CDR3 region has the DNA TGTGCCTGGAGTGCCGGGACAGGGGACACTGAAGCTTTCTTT. This gives the protein CAWSAGTGDTEAFF.

The rearrangement joins TRBV30 to TRBJ1-2; D gene ambiguous. This CDR3 region has 11 residues. Trimming cost V 6 bases and J 4 bases, with 9 bases left between them. CDR1 GTSNPN and CDR2 SVGIG come from the germline V gene (reference sequence). The CDR3 sequence is CACGLAYGYTF. For the CDR3, the DNA is TGTGCCTGCGGACTCGCCTATGGCTACACCTTC.

The chain links TRBV29-1 to TRBJ2-2; D possibly corresponds to TRBD2 (6 bases). The germline gives CDR1 SQVTM, CDR2 ANQGSEA. This CDR3 is built from 14 residues. The V and J ends lost 3 bases and 3 bases respectively, with 11 bases between them. The CDR3 sequence: CSVDPGGYTGELFF. The CDR3 DNA is TGCAGCGTTGACCCCGGGGGTTACACCGGGGAGCTGTTTTTT.

This chain links TRBV30 with TRBJ2-4; 7 positions agree with TRBD2. With 4 bases clipped from V and 7 bases from J, the junction kept 13 bases outside the gene matches. The CDR3 runs 15 residues. In germline, CDR1 is GTSNPN, CDR2 SVGIG (reference sequence). This chain's CDR3 is CAWTRKGEGDNIQYF. The CDR3 nucleotides are TGTGCCTGGACTCGAAAAGGGGAGGGAGATAACATTCAGTACTTC.

The V and J genes are TRBV30 and TRBJ2-6; D is ambiguous. V lost 4 bases, J lost 1 base, and 5 bases lay in between. This CDR3 is 13 amino acids long. The germline V gene encodes CDR1 GTSNPN and CDR2 SVGIG (reference sequence). In DNA, the CDR3 is TGTGCCTGGACACCATCTGGGGCCAACGTCCTGACTTTC. Amino acid sequence: CAWTPSGANVLTF.

V gene TRBV29-1 combines with J gene TRBJ1-2, with D uncertain. CDR3 size: 12 residues. Looked up from germline, CDR1 is SQVTM and CDR2 is ANQGSEA. V dropped 6 bases and J dropped 7 bases, with 15 bases sitting between them. CDR3 sequence: CSVRTGISGYTF. The CDR3 bases are TGCAGCGTACGGACGGGGATTAGTGGCTACACCTTC.

The V and J genes are TRBV25-1 and TRBJ1-2, with D possibly being TRBD1 (5 bases). Germline V gene sequence: CDR1 MGHDK, CDR2 SYGVNS. V lost 4 bases, J lost 8 bases, and 14 bases lay in between. There are 13 residues in the CDR3. CDR3 coding DNA: TGTGCCAGCAGTGCTCCTTGGGGACGCGGCTACACCTTC. This sequence encodes CASSAPWGRGYTF.

Only one count was recorded for this clone. The J gene is TRBJ2-7, the V gene TRBV2, with a tentative D call TRBD2 (5 bases). Germline V CDR1 and CDR2: SNHLY, FYNNEI. The CDR3 length is 12 residues. V lost 1 base to trimming and J lost 11 bases, with 12 bases between them. CDR3 protein: CASSEGWELEYF. CDR3 bases: TGTGCCAGCAGTGAAGGTTGGGAGCTGGAGTACTTC.

This clone occurred a few times. The J gene is TRBJ2-3, the V gene TRBV4-3; D gene ambiguous. The CDR3 loop spans 13 amino acids. V shed 4 bases and J shed 0 bases, with 5 bases lying between them. Germline assignment: CDR1 LGHNA and CDR2 YSLEER. For the CDR3, the DNA is TGCGCCAGCAGCCGGTTAAGCACAGATACGCAGTATTTT. Translation gives CASSRLSTDTQYF.

The chain links TRBV29-1 to TRBJ1-2, with 7 bases lining up with TRBD1. The junction had 8 bases not matched to a gene; V was cut back by 1 base and J by 3 bases. Germline-derived CDR1 and CDR2 are SQVTM and ANQGSEA. The CDR3 loop spans 15 amino acids. The CDR3 loop is CSVEGDTGADYGYTF. The CDR3 DNA follows: TGCAGCGTTGAAGGCGATACAGGGGCGGACTATGGCTACACCTTC.

The chain employs TRBV20-1 and TRBJ1-1; 8 bases map to TRBD1. The length of the CDR3 is 11 residues. The germline V gene encodes CDR1 DFQATT and CDR2 SNEGSKA (reference sequence). V lost 5 bases and J lost 5; bases outside the gene matches: 1. CDR3 protein: CSADRGTEAFF. In DNA form, the CDR3 reads TGCAGTGCTGACAGGGGAACTGAAGCTTTCTTT.

This chain connects TRBV7-9 to TRBJ1-2; D remains ambiguous. V lost 5 bases, J lost 8 bases, and 15 bases lay in between. The CDR3 spans 13 residues. CDR1 SEHNR and CDR2 FQNEAQ come from the germline V gene (reference sequence). CDR3 in amino acids: CASSARGYSGYTF. CDR3 in DNA: TGTGCCAGCAGCGCCAGAGGATACAGCGGCTACACCTTC.

The V call is TRBV7-2, the J call TRBJ2-1, with D possibly being TRBD1 (6 bases). The CDR3 spans 13 residues. V lost 6 bases, J lost 9 bases, and 15 bases lay in between. Germline V CDR1 and CDR2: SGHTA, FQGNSA. The CDR3 DNA is TGTGCCAGCAGTTTCAACAGGGTGGGTGAGCAGTTCTTC. Its protein is CASSFNRVGEQFF.

This clone was picked up one time. The chain has TRBV30 and TRBJ2-1; D possibly uses TRBD1 or TRBD2 (6 bases each). This CDR3 is 15 amino acids long. Trimming left V 0 bases short and J 5 bases short, with 14 bases between. Germline-derived CDR1 and CDR2 are GTSNPN and SVGIG (reference sequence). DNA for the CDR3: TGTGCCTGGAGTGTACCGGGGGCCTCGAACAATGAGCAGTTCTTC. Protein: CAWSVPGASNNEQFF. Filled out from reference TRBV30 and TRBJ2-1, the complete variable domain reads SQTIHQWPATLVQPVGSPLSLECTVEGTSNPNLYWYRQAAGRGLQLLFYSVGIGQISSEVPQNLSASRPQDRQFILSSKKLLLSDSGFYLCAWSVPGASNNEQFFGPGTRLTVL.

This clone was found a few times. CDR3 sequence (DNA): TGTGCCAGCAGCGTAGAATTCAGTAATGAGCAGTTCTTC. Translated, it gives CASSVEFSNEQFF. V and J are TRBV9 and TRBJ2-1; no definite D call. Between the trimmed V and J ends, which lost 0 bases and 7 bases, there was a span of 8 bases. The germline gives CDR1 SGDLS, CDR2 YYNGEE. CDR3 length: 13 residues. The full variable domain, in which reference TRBV9 and TRBJ2-1 provide the parts outside the CDR3, is DSGVTQTPKHLITATGQRVTLRCSPRSGDLSVYWYQQSLDQGLQFLIQYYNGEERAKGNILERFSAQQFPDLHSELNLSSLELGDSALYFCASSVEFSNEQFFGPGTRLTVL.

The rearrangement joins TRBV10-3 to TRBJ1-5; 9 bases agree with TRBD1. This CDR3 contains 14 residues. The J segment lost 3 bases and the V segment lost 4 bases, leaving 1 base of the junction unmatched. From germline, CDR1 is ENHRY and CDR2 SYGVKD. The CDR3, as DNA: TGTGCCATCAGTGGGACAGGGGACAATCAGCCCCAGCATTTT. Translated, it gives CAISGTGDNQPQHF.

The rearrangement joins TRBV27 to TRBJ2-5; D gene unclear. The CDR3 runs to 11 residues. Trimming took off 4 bases at V and 5 bases at J, with 5 bases between the two ends. The germline V gene has CDR1 MNHEY and CDR2 SMNVEV (reference sequence). The DNA of the CDR3 is TGTGCCAGCAGTTCTCGGGAGACCCAGTACTTC. It yields the protein CASSSRETQYF.

V and J are TRBV5-6 and TRBJ2-7, with TRBD2 matching 8 bases. Per the germline V gene, CDR1 is SGHDT and CDR2 is YYEEEE. The CDR3 extends over 17 amino acids. V was clipped by 0 bases and J by 0 bases; unmatched bases: 8. CDR3 sequence reads: CASSLVLAARSSYEQYF. The CDR3 DNA reads TGTGCCAGCAGCTTGGTACTAGCGGCCAGGAGCTCCTACGAGCAGTACTTC.

CDR3 sequence: CASSQLGQGTHEQYF. The CDR3 nucleotides are TGCGCCAGCAGCCAACTGGGACAGGGAACCCACGAGCAGTACTTC. The rearrangement joins TRBV5-1 to TRBJ2-7; TRBD1 matches at 9 bases. The germline V gene has CDR1 SGHRS and CDR2 YFSETQ. Trimming took 4 bases from V and 5 from J; bases not matched to a gene: 10. This CDR3 has 15 amino acids.

This chain uses TRBV29-1 with TRBJ2-3, with 11 nucleotides matching TRBD1. This CDR3 is 14 amino acids long. V shed 6 bases, J shed 4 bases, and the junction held 6 bases outside the gene matches. Germline CDR1 SQVTM, CDR2 ANQGSEA. The CDR3 nucleotides are TGCAGCGTGGGGACAGGGGGGCAGGCAGATACGCAGTATTTT. Its protein product is CSVGTGGQADTQYF.

The chain recombines TRBV10-3 with TRBJ2-1; D not resolved. This CDR3 has 12 amino acids. Germline CDR1 reads ENHRY; CDR2 reads SYGVKD. V was cut by 3 bases and J by 5 bases, with 5 bases left in between. Here the CDR3 reads CAISESNNEQFF. The DNA of the CDR3 is TGTGCCATCAGTGAATCGAACAATGAGCAGTTCTTC.

This chain links TRBV30 with TRBJ2-7; unclear D gene. V dropped 3 bases and J dropped 3 bases, with 6 bases sitting between them. Germline CDR1 and CDR2: GTSNPN and SVGIG (reference sequence). This CDR3 is 11 amino acids long. CDR3 DNA sequence: TGTGCCTGGAGCGACGGCTACGAGCAGTACTTC. It codes for CAWSDGYEQYF.

As regards this clone: The junction departs from the called germline gene at one end, perhaps through a read error. V gene TRBV29-1 combines with J gene TRBJ2-5; TRBD2 matches at 11 bases. Germline-derived CDR1 and CDR2 are SQVTM and ANQGSEA. This CDR3 is 15 amino acids long. In DNA, the CDR3 is TGCAGCGTTGTCAGGATAGCGGGGGGGCAAGGGACCCAGTACTTC. Residues: CSVVRIAGGQGTQYF.

This sequence joins TRBV27 and TRBJ1-2; TRBD1 agrees at 9 bases. Germline V gives CDR1 MNHEY, CDR2 SMNVEV (reference sequence). The CDR3 covers 14 residues. V trimming: 5 bases; J trimming: 4 bases; junction bases outside the gene matches: 5. The CDR3 here is CASSLQGAGYGYTF. CDR3 bases: TGTGCCAGCAGTCTACAGGGGGCGGGCTATGGCTACACCTTC.

The chain uses TRBV28 and TRBJ2-7; D might be TRBD2 (6 bases). This CDR3 comprises 13 residues. Germline assignment: CDR1 MDHEN and CDR2 SYDVKM. V lost 3 bases and J 9 bases, leaving 15 bases between the germline ends. CDR3 DNA: TGTGCCAGCAGTTTGCGGGGACCGCCCTTGCAGTACTTC. This sequence encodes CASSLRGPPLQYF.

This rearrangement joins TRBV5-1 to TRBJ2-2; D gene ambiguous. The CDR3 spans 14 residues. CDR1 and CDR2 from the germline V gene are SGHRS and YFSETQ. V was shortened by 3 bases and J by 0 bases, with 6 bases between the two germline ends. CDR3 sequence (DNA): TGCGCCAGCAGCTACAGTCCGAACACCGGGGAGCTGTTTTTT. This sequence encodes CASSYSPNTGELFF.